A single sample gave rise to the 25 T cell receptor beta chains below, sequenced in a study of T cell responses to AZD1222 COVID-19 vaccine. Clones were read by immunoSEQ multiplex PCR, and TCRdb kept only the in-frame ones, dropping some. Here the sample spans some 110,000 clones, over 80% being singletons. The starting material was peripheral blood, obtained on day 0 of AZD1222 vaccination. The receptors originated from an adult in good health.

CDR3 in amino acids: CASSFRSPSSNQPQHF. In nucleotides, the CDR3 is TGTGCCAGCAGCTTCCGGAGCCCATCCAGCAATCAGCCCCAGCATTTT. The rearrangement links TRBV5-6 to TRBJ1-5; D is uncertain. This CDR3 has 16 amino acids. V lost 2 bases and J 1 base, leaving 13 bases between the germline ends. The germline CDR1 and CDR2 sequences are SGHDT and YYEEEE.

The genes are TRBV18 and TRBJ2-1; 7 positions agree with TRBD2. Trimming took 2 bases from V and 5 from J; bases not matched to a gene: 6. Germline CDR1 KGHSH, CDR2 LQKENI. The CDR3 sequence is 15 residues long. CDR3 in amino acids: CASSPVGREDNEQFF. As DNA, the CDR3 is TGTGCCAGCTCACCAGTGGGGAGGGAGGACAATGAGCAGTTCTTC.

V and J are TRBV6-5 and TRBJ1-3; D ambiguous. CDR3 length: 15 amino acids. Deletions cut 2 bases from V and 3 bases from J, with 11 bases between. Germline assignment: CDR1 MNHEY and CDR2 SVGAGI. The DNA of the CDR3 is TGTGCCAGCAGTTACGATGGGCAGAGTGGAAACACCATATATTTT. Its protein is CASSYDGQSGNTIYF.

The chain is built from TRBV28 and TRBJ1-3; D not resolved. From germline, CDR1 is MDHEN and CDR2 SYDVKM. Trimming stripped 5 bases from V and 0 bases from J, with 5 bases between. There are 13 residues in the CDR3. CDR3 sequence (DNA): TGTGCCAGCAGTGACGGCTCTGGAAACACCATATATTTT. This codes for CASSDGSGNTIYF.

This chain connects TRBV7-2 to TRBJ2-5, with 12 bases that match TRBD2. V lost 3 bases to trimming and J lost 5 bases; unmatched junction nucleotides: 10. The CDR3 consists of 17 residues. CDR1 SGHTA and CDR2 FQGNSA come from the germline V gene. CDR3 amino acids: CASSLGTSGLRQETQYF. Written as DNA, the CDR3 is TGTGCCAGCAGCTTGGGGACTAGCGGGCTACGGCAGGAGACCCAGTACTTC.

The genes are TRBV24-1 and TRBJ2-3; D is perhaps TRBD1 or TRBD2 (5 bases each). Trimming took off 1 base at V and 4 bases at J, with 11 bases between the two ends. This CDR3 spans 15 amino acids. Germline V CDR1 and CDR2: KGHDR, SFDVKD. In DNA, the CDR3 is TGTGCCACCAGTGATTTCGGGGCACCCGCAGATACGCAGTATTTT. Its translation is CATSDFGAPADTQYF.

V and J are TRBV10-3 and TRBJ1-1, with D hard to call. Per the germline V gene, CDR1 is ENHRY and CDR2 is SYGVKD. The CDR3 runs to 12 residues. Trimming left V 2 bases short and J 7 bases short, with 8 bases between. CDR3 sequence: CAISEPTVEAFF. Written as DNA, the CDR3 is TGTGCCATCAGTGAGCCCACAGTTGAAGCTTTCTTT.

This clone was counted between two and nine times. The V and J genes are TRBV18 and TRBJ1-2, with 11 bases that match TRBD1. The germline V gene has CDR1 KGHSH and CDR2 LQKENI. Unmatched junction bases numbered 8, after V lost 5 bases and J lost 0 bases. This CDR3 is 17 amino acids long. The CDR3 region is CASSTGQGALSNYGYTF. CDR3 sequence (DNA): TGTGCCAGCTCAACCGGACAGGGGGCCTTGTCTAACTATGGCTACACCTTC.

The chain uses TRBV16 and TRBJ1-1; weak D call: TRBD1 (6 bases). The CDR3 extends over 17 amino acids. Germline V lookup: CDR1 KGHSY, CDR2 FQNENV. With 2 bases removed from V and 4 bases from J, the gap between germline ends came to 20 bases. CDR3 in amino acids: CASSQALEGRGGTEAFF. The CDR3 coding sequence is TGTGCCAGCAGCCAAGCCCTGGAGGGCAGGGGCGGCACTGAAGCTTTCTTT.

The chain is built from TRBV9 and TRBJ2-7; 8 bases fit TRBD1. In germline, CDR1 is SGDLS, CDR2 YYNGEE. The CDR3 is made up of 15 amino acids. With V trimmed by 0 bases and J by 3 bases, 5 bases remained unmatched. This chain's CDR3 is CASSVGGQGNYEQYF. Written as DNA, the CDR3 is TGTGCCAGCAGCGTAGGAGGACAGGGAAACTACGAGCAGTACTTC. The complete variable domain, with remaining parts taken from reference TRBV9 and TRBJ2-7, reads DSGVTQTPKHLITATGQRVTLRCSPRSGDLSVYWYQQSLDQGLQFLIQYYNGEERAKGNILERFSAQQFPDLHSELNLSSLELGDSALYFCASSVGGQGNYEQYFGPGTRLTVT.

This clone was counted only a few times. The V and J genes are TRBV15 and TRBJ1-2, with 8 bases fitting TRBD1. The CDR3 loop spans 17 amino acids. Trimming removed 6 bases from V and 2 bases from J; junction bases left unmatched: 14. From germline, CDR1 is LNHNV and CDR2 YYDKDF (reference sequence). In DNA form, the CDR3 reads TGTGCCACCAGACTGGGACAGGCGGCCGACCTGAACTATGGCTACACCTTC. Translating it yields CATRLGQAADLNYGYTF.

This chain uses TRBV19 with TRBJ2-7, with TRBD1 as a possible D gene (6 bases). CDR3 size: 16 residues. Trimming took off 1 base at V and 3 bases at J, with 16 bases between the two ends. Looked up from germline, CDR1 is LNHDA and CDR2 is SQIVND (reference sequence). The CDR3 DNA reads TGTGCCAGTAGTATAGGAAGAGGAGGACAGAACTACGAGCAGTACTTC. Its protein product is CASSIGRGGQNYEQYF.

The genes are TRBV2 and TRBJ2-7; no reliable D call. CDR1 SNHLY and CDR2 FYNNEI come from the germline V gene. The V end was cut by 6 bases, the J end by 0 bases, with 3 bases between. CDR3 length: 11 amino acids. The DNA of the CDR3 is TGTGCCAGCAGAATCTCCTACGAGCAGTACTTC. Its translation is CASRISYEQYF.

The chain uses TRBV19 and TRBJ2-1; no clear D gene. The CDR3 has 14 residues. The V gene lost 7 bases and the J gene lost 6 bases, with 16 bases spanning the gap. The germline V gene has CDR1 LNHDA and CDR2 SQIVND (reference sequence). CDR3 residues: CASTVKRFGNEQFF. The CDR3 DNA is TGTGCCAGTACAGTTAAAAGGTTCGGCAATGAGCAGTTCTTC.

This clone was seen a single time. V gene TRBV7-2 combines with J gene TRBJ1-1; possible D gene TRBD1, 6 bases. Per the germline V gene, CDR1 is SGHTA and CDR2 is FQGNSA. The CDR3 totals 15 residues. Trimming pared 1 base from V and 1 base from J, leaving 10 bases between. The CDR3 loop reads CASSLERQANTEAFF. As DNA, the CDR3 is TGTGCCAGCAGCTTAGAAAGACAGGCGAACACTGAAGCTTTCTTT.

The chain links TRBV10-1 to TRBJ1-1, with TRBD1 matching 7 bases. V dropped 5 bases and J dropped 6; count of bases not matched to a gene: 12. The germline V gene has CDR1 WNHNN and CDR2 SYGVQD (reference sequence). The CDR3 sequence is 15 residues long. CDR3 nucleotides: TGCGCCAGCAGTAGTGGACAGGTTGGAAGGGCTGAAGCTTTCTTT. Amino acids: CASSSGQVGRAEAFF.

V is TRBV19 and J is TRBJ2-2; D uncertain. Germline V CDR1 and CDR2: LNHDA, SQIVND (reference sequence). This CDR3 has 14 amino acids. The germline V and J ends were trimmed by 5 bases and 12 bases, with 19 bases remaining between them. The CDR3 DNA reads TGTGCCAGTAGTCGTCCTATTCTTTGGGTACAGCTGTTTTTT. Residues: CASSRPILWVQLFF.

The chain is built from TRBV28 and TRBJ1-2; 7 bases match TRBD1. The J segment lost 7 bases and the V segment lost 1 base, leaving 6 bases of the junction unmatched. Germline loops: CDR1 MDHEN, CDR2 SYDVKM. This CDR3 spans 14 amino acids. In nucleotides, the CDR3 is TGTGCCAGCAGTTTATTTATGGCAGGGGGTGGCTACACCTTC. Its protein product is CASSLFMAGGGYTF.

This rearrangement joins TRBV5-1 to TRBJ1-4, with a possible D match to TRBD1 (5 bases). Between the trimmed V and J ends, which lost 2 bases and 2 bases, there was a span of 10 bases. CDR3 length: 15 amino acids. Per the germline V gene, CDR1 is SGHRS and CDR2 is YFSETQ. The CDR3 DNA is TGCGCCAGCAGCTTTGGCAGGGTCACTAATGAAAAACTGTTTTTT. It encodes CASSFGRVTNEKLFF.

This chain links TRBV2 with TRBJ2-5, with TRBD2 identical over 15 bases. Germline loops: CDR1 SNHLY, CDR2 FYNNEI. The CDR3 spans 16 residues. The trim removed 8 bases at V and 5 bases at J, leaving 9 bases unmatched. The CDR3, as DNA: TGTGCCAGCGGCCGGACTAGCGGGGGGGCCGGGGAGACCCAGTACTTC. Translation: CASGRTSGGAGETQYF.

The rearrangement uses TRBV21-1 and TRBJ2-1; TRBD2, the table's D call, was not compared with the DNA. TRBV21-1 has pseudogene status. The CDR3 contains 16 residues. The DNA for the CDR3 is TGTGCCAGCAGCAAGGGAGGGGATTTCTCCTACAATGAGCAGTTCTTC. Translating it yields CASSKGGDFSYNEQFF.

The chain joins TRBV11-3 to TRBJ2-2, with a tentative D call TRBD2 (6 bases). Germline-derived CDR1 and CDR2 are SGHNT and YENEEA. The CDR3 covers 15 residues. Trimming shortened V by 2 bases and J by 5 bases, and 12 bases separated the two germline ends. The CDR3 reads CASSLRGSGTGELFF. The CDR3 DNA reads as TGTGCCAGCAGCTTACGAGGGAGCGGGACCGGGGAGCTGTTTTTT.

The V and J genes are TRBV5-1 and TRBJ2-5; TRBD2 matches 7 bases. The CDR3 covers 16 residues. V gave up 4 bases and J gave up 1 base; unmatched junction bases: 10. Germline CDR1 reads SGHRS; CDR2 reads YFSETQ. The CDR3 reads CASSLGLRGVQETQYF. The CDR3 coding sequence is TGCGCCAGCAGCCTAGGACTCCGGGGGGTCCAAGAGACCCAGTACTTC.

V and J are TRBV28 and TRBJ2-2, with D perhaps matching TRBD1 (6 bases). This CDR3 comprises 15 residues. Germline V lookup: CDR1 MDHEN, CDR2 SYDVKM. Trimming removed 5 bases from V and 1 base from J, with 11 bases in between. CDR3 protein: CASSRATGNTGELFF. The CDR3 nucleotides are TGTGCCAGCAGTAGGGCGACAGGGAACACCGGGGAGCTGTTTTTT.

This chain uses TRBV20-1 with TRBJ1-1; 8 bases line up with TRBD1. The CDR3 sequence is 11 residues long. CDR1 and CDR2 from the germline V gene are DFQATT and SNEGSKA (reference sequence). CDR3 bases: TGCCTCAGGGGGCGCGGGGGTGAAGCTTTCTTT. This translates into CLRGRGGEAFF.